Listed below are T cell receptor beta chains from one sample, sequenced in a study of OX40 agonist ivuxolimab in advanced cancers. The repertoire was sequenced with immunoSEQ multiplex PCR; TCRdb's copy has only in-frame clones and lacks some. This table has 45,000 to 70,000 clones, around nine tenths appearing once. Specimen: CD4+ or CD8+ T cells sorted from blood, collected in a trial of the OX40 agonist ivuxolimab. The source is an adult with an advanced solid tumor such as melanoma, head and neck, liver or kidney cancer. The CDR3 runs from the conserved cysteine through the conserved F or W. A D gene is named only where the DNA matches it firmly. Clone size is not always given. Where it is, it says once, few, many or a class for expanded clones.

TRBV9	NA	14	TRBJ2-1	NA	TGTGCCAGCAGCGAGGGAGTCACCTACAATGAGCAGTTCTTC	CASSEGVTYNEQFF
TRBV7-3	once	15	TRBJ2-5	NA	TGTGCCAGCAGCCTTGGAGTCACTGTAGGAGAGACCCAGTACTTC	CASSLGVTVGETQYF
TRBV27	NA	15	TRBJ2-2	TRBD1	TGTGCCAGCACCCGGGACAGGGCGCACACCGGGGAGCTGTTTTTT	CASTRDRAHTGELFF
TRBV28	NA	13	TRBJ1-2	NA	TGTGCCAGCAGTTTTCCGCTTCAGGGAGGCTACACCTTC	CASSFPLQGGYTF
TRBV15	once	15	TRBJ1-5	TRBD1	TGTGCCACCAGCAGCCCGGAGGGGGCAAAGGAGCCCCAGCATTTT	CATSSPEGAKEPQHF
TRBV11-1	NA	19	TRBJ2-6	NA	TGTGCCAGCAGCTTAGTAGGGAGACAGGTGTTCTCTGGGGCCAACGTCCTGACTTTC	CASSLVGRQVFSGANVLTF
TRBV4-1	NA	16	TRBJ2-5	NA	TGCGCCAGCAGCCAGTATGACTCGGGAGTCCAGGAGACCCAGTACTTC	CASSQYDSGVQETQYF
TRBV6-1	NA	17	TRBJ2-3	TRBD2	TGTGCCAGCAGTGGGAGGACTAGCGGGGATAGCACAGATACGCAGTATTTT	CASSGRTSGDSTDTQYF
TRBV2	NA	14	TRBJ1-1	NA	TGTGCCAGCAGTTACGTAGCTGGAAACACTGAAGCTTTCTTT	CASSYVAGNTEAFF
TRBV15	NA	12	TRBJ2-1	NA	TGTGCCACCAGCTTGGGGGGTATTGAGCAGTTCTTC	CATSLGGIEQFF
TRBV19	NA	13	TRBJ2-7	NA	TGTGCCAGTAGTGCCGGGCTTTCCTACGAGCAGTACTTC	CASSAGLSYEQYF